Below, 27 T cell receptor beta chains from the same sample are listed, as sequenced in a study of blood T cell repertoires in COVID-19. Clones were read by immunoSEQ multiplex PCR, and TCRdb kept only the in-frame ones, dropping some. The repertoire holds about 480,000 clones, with roughly nine tenths as singletons. The sequenced sample consisted of peripheral blood. The receptors come from a man aged 18 to 35 with COVID-19, enrolled during active disease.

The rearrangement links TRBV15 to TRBJ1-4, with 9 bases that match TRBD1. This CDR3 has 17 amino acids. The germline gives CDR1 LNHNV, CDR2 YYDKDF (reference sequence). Trimming took 1 base from V and 7 from J; bases not matched to a gene: 10. CDR3 nucleotides: TGTGCCACCAGCAGAGGTCCGGGACAGGGAGGCAGTGAAAAACTGTTTTTT. Its protein is CATSRGPGQGGSEKLFF.

V and J are TRBV20-1 and TRBJ2-3, with no clear D. The CDR3 loop spans 11 amino acids. Germline CDR1 is DFQATT and CDR2 is SNEGSKA (reference sequence). Trimming pared 0 bases from V and 8 bases from J, leaving 6 bases between. CDR3 residues: CSARDGVTQYF. The DNA of the CDR3 is TGCAGTGCTAGAGATGGAGTTACGCAGTATTTT.

This clone has only a few counts. This chain uses TRBV2 with TRBJ1-2, with TRBD1 matching over 10 bases. In germline, CDR1 is SNHLY, CDR2 FYNNEI. CDR3 size: 13 residues. V was clipped by 7 bases and J by 7 bases; unmatched bases: 6. The CDR3 coding sequence is TGTGCCAGCACCCCGACAGGGGGCGCTGGCTACACCTTC. It codes for CASTPTGGAGYTF.

The J gene is TRBJ2-2, the V gene TRBV27, with 10 positions matching TRBD2. Germline V gene lookup returns CDR1 MNHEY and CDR2 SMNVEV (reference sequence). The CDR3 has 19 amino acids. J gave up 3 bases and V 5 bases, and 15 bases lay outside the gene matches. CDR3 loop: CASSPLRASGREDTGELFF. The CDR3 region has the DNA TGTGCCAGCAGTCCCCTCCGGGCTAGCGGGAGAGAGGACACCGGGGAGCTGTTTTTT.

The gene calls are TRBV5-1 and TRBJ1-1; TRBD1 matches at 7 bases. The germline V gene encodes CDR1 SGHRS and CDR2 YFSETQ. With 0 bases clipped from V and 7 bases from J, the junction kept 0 bases outside the gene matches. CDR3 size: 12 residues. Here the CDR3 DNA reads TGCGCCAGCAGCTTGGGACAGGGTGAAGCTTTCTTT. It yields the protein CASSLGQGEAFF. Full variable domain (outside the CDR3, taken from reference TRBV5-1 and TRBJ1-1): KAGVTQTPRYLIKTRGQQVTLSCSPISGHRSVSWYQQTPGQGLQFLFEYFSETQRNKGNFPGRFSGRQFSNSRSEMNVSTLELGDSALYLCASSLGQGEAFFGQGTRLTVV.

V gene TRBV4-2 combines with J gene TRBJ2-3; TRBD2 aligns across 10 bases. V dropped 3 bases and J dropped 1; count of bases not matched to a gene: 10. The CDR3 totals 18 residues. Germline assignment: CDR1 LGHNA and CDR2 YNFKEQ. CDR3 in DNA: TGTGCCAGCAGCCAGAAGGGCCCACTAGCGGGGCGCACAGATACGCAGTATTTT. Its protein is CASSQKGPLAGRTDTQYF.

The chain combines TRBV19 with TRBJ2-7, with TRBD1 matching 9 bases. Germline V gene lookup returns CDR1 LNHDA and CDR2 SQIVND (reference sequence). The CDR3 spans 14 residues. V trimming: 10 bases; J trimming: 4 bases; junction bases outside the gene matches: 11. CDR3 residues: CATKPQGASYEQYF. The CDR3 region has the DNA TGTGCCACGAAGCCACAGGGGGCTTCGTACGAGCAGTACTTC. Complete variable domain (other parts from reference TRBV19 and TRBJ2-7): DGGITQSPKYLFRKEGQNVTLSCEQNLNHDAMYWYRQDPGQGLRLIYYSQIVNDFQKGDIAEGYSVSREKKESFPLTVTSAQKNPTAFYLCATKPQGASYEQYFGPGTRLTVT.

In its sample, this clone was seen once. The chain carries TRBV28 and TRBJ2-7, with D perhaps matching TRBD1 (7 bases). The ends were cut back, 6 bases at V and 2 bases at J, with 20 bases in the middle. CDR1 is MDHEN, CDR2 SYDVKM, per germline. The CDR3 loop spans 16 amino acids. CDR3 sequence: CASRSGGTFTAYEQYF. The CDR3 nucleotides are TGTGCCAGCAGGTCAGGGGGGACGTTTACGGCCTACGAGCAGTACTTC.

This sequence joins TRBV5-1 and TRBJ2-6; D is perhaps TRBD2 (5 bases). The CDR3 spans 15 residues. Trimming stripped 3 bases from V and 0 bases from J, with 7 bases between. Germline lookup yields CDR1 SGHRS and CDR2 YFSETQ. The CDR3 region is CASSSRDSGANVLTF. CDR3 in DNA: TGCGCCAGCAGCTCCCGGGACTCTGGGGCCAACGTCCTGACTTTC. The full variable domain, rest sourced from reference TRBV5-1 and TRBJ2-6, is KAGVTQTPRYLIKTRGQQVTLSCSPISGHRSVSWYQQTPGQGLQFLFEYFSETQRNKGNFPGRFSGRQFSNSRSEMNVSTLELGDSALYLCASSSRDSGANVLTFGAGSRLTVL.

The V gene is TRBV27, the J gene TRBJ2-5, with 12 bases fitting TRBD2. Trimming removed 1 base from V and 5 bases from J; junction bases left unmatched: 8. The CDR3 consists of 17 residues. Germline V CDR1 and CDR2: MNHEY, SMNVEV (reference sequence). DNA of the CDR3: TGTGCCAGCAGTTTATACCGGACTAGCGGGGAAGTGGAGACCCAGTACTTC. This translates into CASSLYRTSGEVETQYF.

This clone occurred once. Distinct nucleotide sequences in the sample also encode this CDR3. The chain carries TRBV18 and TRBJ1-3; D gene ambiguous. Trimming took off 2 bases at V and 1 base at J, with 6 bases between the two ends. CDR3 length: 14 amino acids. The V gene's germline CDR1 is KGHSH and CDR2 LQKENI. The CDR3 spells CASSPTGSGNTIYF. In DNA, the CDR3 is TGTGCCAGCTCACCAACGGGGTCTGGAAACACCATATATTTT.

The V gene is TRBV18, the J gene TRBJ2-3; D not resolved. The CDR3 length is 11 residues. Deletions cut 3 bases from V and 4 bases from J, with 2 bases between. The V gene's germline CDR1 is KGHSH and CDR2 LQKENI. CDR3 DNA: TGTGCCAGCTCACCCTCAGATACGCAGTATTTT. Translated: CASSPSDTQYF.

The chain uses TRBV11-3 and TRBJ2-3, with D possibly matching TRBD2 (5 bases). Trimming removed 2 bases from V and 9 bases from J, with 12 bases in between. Per germline, CDR1 SGHNT and CDR2 YENEEA. The CDR3 has 13 residues. As DNA, the CDR3 is TGTGCCAGCAGCTTAAGCGGCGCGAGAACGCAGTATTTT. Protein sequence: CASSLSGARTQYF.

The chain employs TRBV12-5 and TRBJ1-1; tentatively, D is TRBD1 (6 bases). The CDR3 contains 18 residues. V was shortened by 1 base and J by 2 bases, with 20 bases between the two germline ends. CDR1 and CDR2 from the germline V gene are LGHNT and FRNRAP. This CDR3 is CASGLAQQAGVSNTEAFF. The CDR3 nucleotides read TGTGCTAGTGGTTTGGCACAACAAGCAGGGGTTTCTAACACTGAAGCTTTCTTT. Full variable domain (missing parts from reference TRBV12-5 and TRBJ1-1): DARVTQTPRHKVTEMGQEVTMRCQPILGHNTVFWYRQTMMQGLELLAYFRNRAPLDDSGMPKDRFSAEMPDATLATLKIQPSEPRDSAVYFCASGLAQQAGVSNTEAFFGQGTRLTVV.

In its sample, this clone was seen once. The V and J genes are TRBV5-1 and TRBJ2-1, with 8 nucleotides matching TRBD1. Germline CDR1 SGHRS, CDR2 YFSETQ. The CDR3 sequence is 14 residues long. After removal of 4 bases from V and 7 bases from J, the junction contained 7 bases not matched to a gene. CDR3 nucleotide sequence: TGCGCCAGCAGCCCAGGGGGCGTTTTGAATGAGCAGTTCTTC. Protein sequence: CASSPGGVLNEQFF.

V and J are TRBV5-8 and TRBJ2-1, with 14 bases lining up with TRBD2. The length of the CDR3 is 16 residues. V lost 0 bases to trimming and J lost 10 bases; unmatched junction nucleotides: 6. The germline CDR1 and CDR2 sequences are SGHTS and YDEGEE. The CDR3 reads CASSLAGTSGGREQFF. In DNA, the CDR3 is TGTGCCAGCAGCTTGGCTGGGACTAGCGGGGGCCGGGAGCAGTTCTTC.

The sample holds a few counts of this clone. J is TRBJ2-1 and V is TRBV2; TRBD2 aligns across 10 bases. This CDR3 region has 15 residues. V gave up 6 bases and J gave up 2 bases; unmatched junction bases: 4. CDR1 and CDR2 (germline): SNHLY, FYNNEI. The CDR3 nucleotides read TGTGCCAGCAGGAGAGCGGGGGGGACCTACAATGAGCAGTTCTTC. Residues: CASRRAGGTYNEQFF.

This sequence joins TRBV10-3 and TRBJ2-3, with unresolved D. From germline, CDR1 is ENHRY and CDR2 SYGVKD. CDR3 length equals 14 residues. Trimming removed 6 bases from V and 2 bases from J, with 12 bases in between. The CDR3 bases are TGTGCCATCAGACCCGACTTCGACACAGATACGCAGTATTTT. This encodes CAIRPDFDTDTQYF.

The chain carries TRBV30 and TRBJ2-1; TRBD2 agrees at 7 bases. This CDR3 spans 11 amino acids. Per the germline V gene, CDR1 is GTSNPN and CDR2 is SVGIG (reference sequence). Trimming at V came to 5 bases and at J to 15 bases, leaving 10 bases not matched to a gene. The CDR3: CAWLSSGWGFF. In nucleotides, the CDR3 is TGTGCCTGGCTTTCTAGCGGCTGGGGGTTCTTC.

J is TRBJ1-3 and V is TRBV6-5; no clear D. V was pared by 7 bases and J by 0 bases, with 10 bases between. The CDR3 runs to 14 residues. Germline V gene sequence: CDR1 MNHEY, CDR2 SVGAGI. The CDR3 loop is CASTNGYSGNTIYF. CDR3 nucleotide sequence: TGTGCCAGCACCAACGGTTACTCTGGAAACACCATATATTTT.

The chain combines TRBV6-4 with TRBJ2-7; no reliable D call. Deletions cut 7 bases from V and 3 bases from J, with 16 bases between. CDR3 length: 14 residues. Per germline, CDR1 MRHNA and CDR2 SNTAGT. This CDR3 reads CASTRRQISYEQYF. For the CDR3, the DNA is TGTGCCAGCACTAGGCGGCAGATAAGCTACGAGCAGTACTTC.

The J gene is TRBJ2-2, the V gene TRBV29-1; 8 bases align to TRBD2. CDR1 and CDR2 from the germline V gene are SQVTM and ANQGSEA. V lost 8 bases to trimming and J lost 6 bases; unmatched junction nucleotides: 29. The CDR3 runs to 20 residues. The CDR3 DNA is TGCAGCCCCCCCGGGGGGCAGGTTGCAGGCGGGAGGCCTTGGTCCGGGGAGCTGTTTTTT. Protein sequence: CSPPGGQVAGGRPWSGELFF.

The gene calls are TRBV10-2 and TRBJ2-7; no firm D call. Germline V gene data show CDR1 as WSHSY and CDR2 as SAAADI. V shed 2 bases and J shed 2 bases, with 7 bases lying between them. The CDR3 loop spans 13 amino acids. The CDR3 DNA follows: TGCGCCAGCAGTGAGGGCAGAACCTACGAGCAGTACTTC. Protein sequence: CASSEGRTYEQYF.

The chain carries TRBV5-4 and TRBJ1-2; 7 bases fit TRBD1. Germline V gene lookup returns CDR1 SGHNT and CDR2 YYREEE (reference sequence). This CDR3 spans 14 amino acids. V lost 4 bases to trimming and J lost 3 bases; unmatched junction nucleotides: 6. The CDR3, as DNA: TGTGCCAGCAGCACCCGACAGGGCGACTATGGCTACACCTTC. It is translated as CASSTRQGDYGYTF.

V gene TRBV7-8 combines with J gene TRBJ1-1; a weak D match, TRBD1 (5 bases). Trimming pared 9 bases from V and 10 bases from J, leaving 24 bases between. The germline CDR1 and CDR2 sequences are SGHVS and FQNEAQ. The CDR3 length is 14 residues. The CDR3 reads CASKHTAPQDRAFF. Here the CDR3 DNA reads TGTGCCAGTAAGCACACTGCCCCACAGGATCGAGCTTTCTTT.

The rearrangement joins TRBV12-3 or TRBV12-4 to TRBJ1-2; D might be TRBD1 (6 bases). V lost 6 bases, J lost 12 bases, and 20 bases lay in between. The length of the CDR3 is 13 residues. CDR3 amino acids: CASSRQVLGWNTF. CDR3 coding DNA: TGTGCCAGCAGCAGACAGGTGTTAGGTTGGAACACCTTC.

The V call is TRBV5-1, the J call TRBJ1-5; unclear D gene. CDR1 is SGHRS, CDR2 YFSETQ, per germline. The CDR3 has 14 amino acids. V lost 0 bases and J lost 0, with 4 bases in between. CDR3 bases: TGCGCCAGCAGCTTGGCGGGTAGCAATCAGCCCCAGCATTTT. It is translated as CASSLAGSNQPQHF.